The 7 T cell receptor beta chains given below trace back to one sample, sequenced in a study of blood T cell repertoires in COVID-19. The protocol was immunoSEQ multiplex PCR, while the TCRdb copy is restricted to in-frame clones and leaves out a portion. The top ten clones hold 15% of a sample with about 200,000 clones, around four fifths of them seen once. The specimen was PBMCs or T cells enriched from blood (not recorded which). These receptors originate from a man aged 35-49 years who had recovered from COVID-19.

In DNA form, the CDR3 reads TGCGCCAGCAGCCAAAGACTAGCGGGGGATCAAGAGACCCAGTACTTC. This gives the protein CASSQRLAGDQETQYF. The chain links TRBV4-1 to TRBJ2-5; 12 positions match TRBD2. This CDR3 spans 16 amino acids. Germline V gene sequence: CDR1 MGHRA, CDR2 YSYEKL. The V segment lost 2 bases and the J segment 2 bases; nucleotides outside the gene matches: 3.

In nucleotides, the CDR3 is TGTGCCAGCAGAATTAGGGGGGGGGTTTGGAATCAGCCCCAGCATTTT. Amino acid sequence: CASRIRGGVWNQPQHF. The V and J genes are TRBV28 and TRBJ1-5; D may be TRBD1 (6 bases). CDR3 length equals 16 residues. The ends were cut back, 6 bases at V and 4 bases at J, with 19 bases in the middle. The V gene's germline CDR1 is MDHEN and CDR2 SYDVKM.

The CDR3 nucleotides read TGTGCCAGCAGTTTAAACCCGACAGCTGTTCAAGAGACCCAGTACTTC. Its translation: CASSLNPTAVQETQYF. The chain employs TRBV28 and TRBJ2-5; a weak D match, TRBD1 (5 bases). Germline V gene data show CDR1 as MDHEN and CDR2 as SYDVKM. Trimming left V 2 bases short and J 2 bases short, with 15 bases between. The CDR3 has 16 residues.

V and J are TRBV3-1 (or the pseudogene TRBV3-2) and TRBJ2-7; perhaps TRBD1 as D (6 bases). V was pared by 0 bases and J by 6 bases, with 15 bases between. The CDR3 extends over 15 amino acids. The germline gives CDR1 LGHDT, CDR2 YNNKEL (reference sequence). The CDR3 sequence: CASSQDQAGVGEQYF. The CDR3 DNA follows: TGTGCCAGCAGCCAAGATCAGGCAGGGGTGGGCGAGCAGTACTTC.

The chain links TRBV5-1 to TRBJ2-5, with TRBD1 matching over 7 bases. Trimming took 2 bases from V and 1 from J; bases not matched to a gene: 8. Germline V gives CDR1 SGHRS, CDR2 YFSETQ. This CDR3 comprises 16 residues. DNA for the CDR3: TGCGCCAGCAGCTTCGGGACAGACCCCTTCCAAGAGACCCAGTACTTC. Its protein product is CASSFGTDPFQETQYF.

The chain links TRBV9 to TRBJ2-5; 16 bases line up with TRBD2. Germline loops: CDR1 SGDLS, CDR2 YYNGEE. The junction had 1 base not matched to a gene; V was cut back by 2 bases and J by 3 bases. There are 16 residues in the CDR3. The DNA for the CDR3 is TGTGCCAGCAGCGTGGGACTAGCGGGAGGGAAAGAGACCCAGTACTTC. This gives the protein CASSVGLAGGKETQYF.

The chain joins TRBV5-1 to TRBJ1-2; D unresolved. CDR1 is SGHRS, CDR2 YFSETQ, per germline. The CDR3 runs 16 residues. The V and J ends lost 4 bases and 3 bases respectively, with 19 bases between them. The CDR3 bases are TGCGCCAGCAGCCGAGCGCCCGAAGAAAGGTACTATGGCTACACCTTC. Protein: CASSRAPEERYYGYTF.